This T cell receptor beta chain emerged from a study of T cell responses to AZD1222 COVID-19 vaccine. Study results and caveats: Reportedly, close to half of spike-specific TCRs are directed against unmutated variant regions.

Using immunoSEQ multiplex PCR, the repertoire was profiled, and TCRdb retains in-frame clones only, with some absent. This table holds 90,000 to 110,000 clones, 88% found once. From germline, CDR1 is LGHDT and CDR2 YNNKEL (reference sequence). V lost 4 bases and J lost 6, with 12 bases in between. The CDR3 is 13 residues long. A note on this clone: Its specificity is unknown.

The source material was peripheral blood, sampled on day 0 of AZD1222 vaccination. The origin of this receptor is an adult in good health. The chain links TRBV3-1 (or the pseudogene TRBV3-2) to TRBJ1-1; D is undetermined. In DNA form, the CDR3 reads TGTGCCAGCAGCCCCACGGAGACGCCTGAAGCTTTCTTT. Translating it yields CASSPTETPEAFF.